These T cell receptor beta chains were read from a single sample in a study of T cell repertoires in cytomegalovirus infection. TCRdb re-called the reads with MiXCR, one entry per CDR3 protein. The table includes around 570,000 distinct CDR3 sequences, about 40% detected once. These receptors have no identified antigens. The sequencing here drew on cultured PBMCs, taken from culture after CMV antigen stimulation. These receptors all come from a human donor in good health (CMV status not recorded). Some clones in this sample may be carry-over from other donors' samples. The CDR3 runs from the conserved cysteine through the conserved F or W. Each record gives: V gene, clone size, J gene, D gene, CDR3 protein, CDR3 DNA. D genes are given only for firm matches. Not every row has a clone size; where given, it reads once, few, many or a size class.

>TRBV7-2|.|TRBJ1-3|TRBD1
CASSLAGGRNTIYF
TGTGCCAGCAGCTTAGCAGGGGGCAGGAACACCATATATTTT
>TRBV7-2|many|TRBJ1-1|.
CATSGGIKGTEAFF
TGTGCCACGTCGGGGGGCATCAAGGGCACTGAAGCTTTCTTT
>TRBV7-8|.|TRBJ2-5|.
CASSLSDQTQYF
TGTGCCAGCAGCTTATCCGACCAGACCCAGTACTTC
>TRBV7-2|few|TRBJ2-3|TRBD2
CASRLGLAANTQYF
TGTGCCAGCAGGCTGGGACTAGCGGCGAACACGCAGTATTTT
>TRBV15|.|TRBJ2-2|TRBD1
CATSRMSRDRGPLTGELFF
TGTGCCACCAGCAGGATGAGCCGGGACAGGGGCCCCCTCACCGGGGAGCTGTTTTTT
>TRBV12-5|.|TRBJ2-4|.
CASGSRDRQLGIQYF
TGTGCTAGTGGTTCCCGGGACCGTCAGCTGGGCATTCAGTACTTC
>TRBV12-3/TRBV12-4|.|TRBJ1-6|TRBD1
CASRMGQSYSPLHF
TGTGCCAGCAGGATGGGACAGAGTTATTCACCCCTCCACTTT
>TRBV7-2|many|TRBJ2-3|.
CASSRGGGTDTQYF
TGTGCCAGCAGCCGAGGGGGGGGCACAGATACGCAGTATTTT
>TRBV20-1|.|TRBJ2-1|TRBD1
CSAVTGTDNEQFF
TGCAGTGCCGTCACCGGGACAGACAATGAGCAGTTCTTC
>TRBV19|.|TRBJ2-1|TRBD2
CASRRDGSGYNEQFF
TGTGCCAGTAGGAGGGATGGTAGCGGGTACAATGAGCAGTTCTTC
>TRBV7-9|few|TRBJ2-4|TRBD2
CASSLAASGQYF
TGTGCCAGCAGCTTAGCGGCTAGCGGGCAGTACTTC
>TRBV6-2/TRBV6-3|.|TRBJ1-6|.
CASSYSVTNSPLHF
TGTGCCAGCAGTTACAGCGTCACCAATTCACCCCTCCACTTT
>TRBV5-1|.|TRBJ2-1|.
CASSLELVGNEQFF
TGCGCCAGCAGCTTGGAACTAGTTGGCAATGAGCAGTTCTTC
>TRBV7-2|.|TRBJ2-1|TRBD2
CASSTPRLAGEGGSYNEQFF
TGTGCCAGCAGCACGCCCCGACTAGCGGGAGAGGGCGGGTCCTACAATGAGCAGTTCTTC
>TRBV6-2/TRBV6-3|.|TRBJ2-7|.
CASSYLRELEQYF
TGTGCCAGCAGTTACTTAAGGGAACTCGAGCAGTACTTC
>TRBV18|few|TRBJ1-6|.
CATRGPIGTSSPLHF
TGTGCCACCCGCGGGCCCATAGGGACGAGTTCACCCCTCCACTTT
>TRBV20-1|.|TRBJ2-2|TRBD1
CSASWQGAGGELFF
TGCAGTGCTAGTTGGCAGGGGGCGGGCGGGGAGCTGTTTTTT